The entry below describes one T cell receptor (beta chain). The data belong to a study of healthy donors' naive CD4 and CD8 T cells. Study background: Donors spanned ages 20-25, 40-50 and 60-70 years, half female.

Each TCR library used around 500 ng of total RNA and a linear amplification protocol. From the reads, TCRdb called clonotypes with MiXCR, one entry per CDR3 protein. The table lists around 180,000 distinct CDR3 sequences, around 80% of them singletons, with roughly 2.3% in the top ten. Sorting defined naive CD4+ as CD4+CD8-CD45RO-CD45RA+ and naive CD8+ as CD8+CD4-CD45RA+CD27bright. Deletions cut 0 bases from V and 9 bases from J, with 9 bases between. This CDR3 comprises 13 residues. Germline V gene sequence: CDR1 MGHDK, CDR2 SYGVNS. V and J are TRBV25-1 and TRBJ2-1; a weak D match, TRBD2 (6 bases). Input material: naive CD4+ and CD8+ T cells sorted from blood, pooled from several donors. This clonotype originated in a pool of human donors in good health; the sample pools cells from several healthy donors. CDR3 DNA: TGTGCCAGCAGTGAATATGGTAGCGGTGAGCAGTTCTTC. It translates to CASSEYGSGEQFF.